This T cell receptor beta chain was identified during a study of tumor-infiltrating lymphocytes in oesophageal squamous cell carcinoma. In TCRdb, the PCR reads were re-called with MiXCR into one record per CDR3 protein. The repertoire holds roughly 16,000 distinct CDR3 sequences, with around 41% as singletons. By its share, this clonotype is medium-sized. From germline, CDR1 is SGHAT and CDR2 FQDESV (reference sequence). The V gene end was trimmed by 5 bases and the J gene end by 15 bases; junction bases not matched to a gene: 13. This CDR3 is 14 amino acids long. V gene TRBV11-1 combines with J gene TRBJ2-1; 10 positions match TRBD1. The receptor's source is a female donor with esophageal squamous cell carcinoma. Material for sequencing was normal esophageal tissue next to the tumor. The CDR3 region is CASSLIGQGGVRFF. The CDR3 DNA follows: TGTGCCAGCAGCCTAATTGGACAGGGGGGAGTCAGGTTCTTC.